The 8 T cell receptor beta chains reported below all come from one sample, sequenced in a study of blood T cell repertoires in COVID-19. This table comes from immunoSEQ multiplex PCR, and its TCRdb copy is limited to in-frame clones, with some not included. The sample contains over 90,000 clones, 75% to 95% of which appear only once. The sample consisted of peripheral blood. The receptors derive from a man between 45 and 60 years old with acute or convalescent COVID-19.

In its sample, this clone was seen a few times. This chain joins TRBV19 and TRBJ1-2; maybe TRBD1 (5 bases). Germline lookup yields CDR1 LNHDA and CDR2 SQIVND (reference sequence). Trimming stripped 7 bases from V and 7 bases from J, with 19 bases between. The CDR3 extends over 14 amino acids. In DNA form, the CDR3 reads TGTGCCAGTACCCCTCGAGGCCCCGGGGGTGGCTACACCTTC. This sequence encodes CASTPRGPGGGYTF.

V gene TRBV21-1 combines with J gene TRBJ2-3; the DNA was not used to check the table's D call, TRBD2. TRBV21-1 is designated a pseudogene. CDR3 length: 20 residues. CDR3: CASSKMVVLRRIDRTDTQYF. The CDR3 DNA reads as TGTGCCAGCAGCAAAATGGTGGTCCTCCGGCGGATCGACCGCACAGATACGCAGTATTTT.

The V call is TRBV19, the J call TRBJ2-6; D gene uncertain. Trimming pared 4 bases from V and 0 bases from J, leaving 7 bases between. Germline V gene sequence: CDR1 LNHDA, CDR2 SQIVND (reference sequence). CDR3 length: 15 residues. The CDR3 bases are TGTGCCAGTAGTAGAGACAACTCTGGGGCCAACGTCCTGACTTTC. The encoded protein is CASSRDNSGANVLTF.

This sequence joins TRBV5-6 and TRBJ2-5; 8 nucleotides agree with TRBD2. The CDR3 is made up of 18 amino acids. V shed 0 bases, J shed 5 bases, and the junction held 15 bases outside the gene matches. The V gene's germline CDR1 is SGHDT and CDR2 YYEEEE. CDR3 in DNA: TGTGCCAGCAGCTTGGCTCTTGGAAGGACTAGCAGAGGCGAGACCCAGTACTTC. It encodes CASSLALGRTSRGETQYF.

The rearrangement joins TRBV19 to TRBJ1-4; a possible D gene is TRBD1 (5 bases). V shed 8 bases and J shed 4 bases, with 17 bases lying between them. Germline V CDR1 and CDR2: LNHDA, SQIVND (reference sequence). This CDR3 has 15 residues. The CDR3 nucleotides read TGTGCCAGTCAACCAGGGAGGGCCTATAATGAAAAACTGTTTTTT. Protein: CASQPGRAYNEKLFF.

This chain connects TRBV9 to TRBJ2-1; D gene ambiguous. V was pared by 4 bases and J by 3 bases, with 8 bases between. The CDR3 length is 13 residues. The germline V gene has CDR1 SGDLS and CDR2 YYNGEE. CDR3 DNA sequence: TGTGCCAGCAGCTACCGCGGCTACAATGAGCAGTTCTTC. Translation: CASSYRGYNEQFF.

The chain employs TRBV6-5 and TRBJ1-6; D is perhaps TRBD1 (5 bases). V was shortened by 1 base and J by 0 bases, with 7 bases between the two germline ends. Germline V gene sequence: CDR1 MNHEY, CDR2 SVGAGI. The CDR3 has 16 amino acids. The CDR3 reads CASSYWGGSYNSPLHF. In nucleotides, the CDR3 is TGTGCCAGCAGTTACTGGGGGGGCTCCTATAATTCACCCCTCCACTTT.

The chain links TRBV5-5 to TRBJ2-7; tentatively, D is TRBD1 (6 bases). Between the trimmed V and J ends, which lost 5 bases and 0 bases, there was a span of 15 bases. The CDR3 extends over 15 amino acids. Germline CDR1 is SGHKS and CDR2 is YYEKEE (reference sequence). The CDR3 spells CASSFPTGSSYEQYF. The CDR3 DNA is TGTGCCAGCAGTTTCCCTACAGGGTCCTCCTACGAGCAGTACTTC.